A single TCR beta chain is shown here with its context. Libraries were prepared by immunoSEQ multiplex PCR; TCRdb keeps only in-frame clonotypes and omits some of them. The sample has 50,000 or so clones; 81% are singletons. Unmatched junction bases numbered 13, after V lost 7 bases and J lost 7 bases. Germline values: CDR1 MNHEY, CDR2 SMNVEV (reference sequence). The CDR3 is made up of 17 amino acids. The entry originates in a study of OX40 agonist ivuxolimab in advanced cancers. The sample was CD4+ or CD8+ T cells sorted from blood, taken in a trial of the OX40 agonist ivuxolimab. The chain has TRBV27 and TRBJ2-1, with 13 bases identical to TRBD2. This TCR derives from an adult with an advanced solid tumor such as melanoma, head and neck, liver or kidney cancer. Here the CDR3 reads CASNTRLAGGLQNEQFF. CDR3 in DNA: TGTGCCAGCAACACCAGACTAGCGGGGGGACTCCAGAATGAGCAGTTCTTC.